A selection of T cell receptor beta chains follows, all from one sample in a study of blood T cell repertoires in COVID-19. The repertoire was sequenced with immunoSEQ multiplex PCR; TCRdb's copy has only in-frame clones and lacks some. This table has hundreds of thousands of clones, about 88% appearing once. The sequencing sample was made of PBMCs or T cells enriched from blood (not recorded which). Receptors originate from a woman aged 18-29 years who had been exposed to COVID-19. The CDR3 runs from the conserved cysteine through the conserved F or W.

>TRBJ2-5|TRBV2
CASSGVAGVQETQYF
>TRBJ1-4|TRBV6-5
CASSDSPNEKLFF
>TRBJ2-1|TRBV7-9
CASSPDRVGINEQFF
>TRBJ1-1|TRBV7-2
CASSLELRGGDQNTEAFF
>TRBJ2-2|TRBV6-5
CASRLSGASGELFF
>TRBJ2-1|TRBV18
CASSPRQGPNEQFF
>TRBJ1-1|TRBV18
CASSLPGQGVGAFF
>TRBJ2-1|TRBV19
CASCLAGGSSYNEQFF
>TRBJ2-3|TRBV28
CASSLFSGGPPDTQYF
>TRBJ1-5|TRBV30
CAWSGGSNQPQHF
>TRBJ1-2|TRBV18
CASSPWGQVNYGYTF
>TRBJ2-1|TRBV5-6
CASLRGNEQFF
>TRBJ2-2|TRBV4-1
CASSQSTSGGNTGELFF
>TRBJ2-3|TRBV7-8
CASSLAGLAGPTDTQYF
>TRBJ2-3|TRBV27
CASSQERGTDTQYF
>TRBJ1-4|TRBV6-5
CASSYDRFNEKLFF
>TRBJ2-1|TRBV4-2
CASSQVAGAIDEQFF
>TRBJ2-7|TRBV28
CASSWTGDPYEQYF
>TRBJ2-1|TRBV11-3
CASSKGGGYEQFF
>TRBJ2-5|TRBV11-2
CASSLDFGLAETQYF
>TRBJ2-2|TRBV7-3
CASSLNRNTGELFF
>TRBJ2-7|TRBV25-1
CASSECPGTGISYEQYF
>TRBJ1-1|TRBV29-1
CSVEGGRAEAFF
>TRBJ2-7|TRBV6-2/TRBV6-3
CASSQDRGRQYF
>TRBJ2-2|TRBV11-1
CASSQGQGDPTGELFF
>TRBJ2-5|TRBV6-5
CASRATSGGMETQYF
>TRBJ1-5|TRBV10-3
CAISDRGTGGNQPQHF
>TRBJ2-7|TRBV5-1
CASSFGSDPSYEQYF
>TRBJ2-1|TRBV19
CASSIGDIYEQFF
>TRBJ2-1|TRBV7-6
CASSLLAGVYNEQFF
>TRBJ1-3|TRBV28
CASVQWVGTTGNTIYF
>TRBJ1-4|TRBV3-1/TRBV3-2
CASSQTGGAVEKLFF
>TRBJ2-7|TRBV2
CASKREGQGVHEQYF
>TRBJ1-1|TRBV28
CASRGDRANTEAFF
>TRBJ1-1|TRBV5-4
CASSLTGVTEAFF
>TRBJ2-1|TRBV29-1
CSVEDYGTGTLNGQFF
>TRBJ2-7|TRBV5-1
CASSPLTGSEQYF
>TRBJ2-5|TRBV5-1
CASSLDGGRAGETQYF
>TRBJ1-5|TRBV18
CASSPRGGHYNQPQHF
>TRBJ1-5|TRBV11-2
CASSFRGGQPQHF
>TRBJ1-1|TRBV29-1
CSVEDWGVTNTEAFF
>TRBJ2-7|TRBV27
CASTLRVTSGSPSSYEQYF
>TRBJ2-5|TRBV4-2
CASSQGTIKETQYF
>TRBJ2-7|TRBV7-2
CASSQTGGPYEQYF
>TRBJ2-1|TRBV7-7
CASSLTEPLDNEQFF
>TRBJ2-7|TRBV19
CASSRLAGTYEQYF
>TRBJ1-2|TRBV2
CASHEEGLLNYGYTF
>TRBJ1-2|TRBV4-3
CASSQEIAGGVYGYTF
>TRBJ2-7|TRBV28
CASSFRTSGSFYEQYF
>TRBJ2-7|TRBV6-5
CASSFGQGVSYEQYF
>TRBJ1-5|TRBV27
CASSLNQPQHF
>TRBJ1-4|TRBV28
CASSFPGLSNEKLFF
>TRBJ1-4|TRBV11-2
CASSLGAKEKLFF
>TRBJ1-5|TRBV28
CASSPTGFNQPQHF
>TRBJ2-1|TRBV4-3
CASSQSGGAYEQFF
>TRBJ1-1|TRBV28
CASISGSYHTEAFF
>TRBJ1-5|TRBV4-1
CASSQEESVNQPQHF
>TRBJ1-3|TRBV5-1
CASSLDRAGNTIYF
>TRBJ2-7|TRBV10-3
CAISLLNRDYQTEKYF
>TRBJ2-5|TRBV5-1
CASSLALRVQETQYF